This T cell receptor (beta chain) appears in the sequencing data of a study of cytomegalovirus exposure and HLA in healthy donors. With 60 Vbeta and 13 Jbeta primers, the PCR was carried out. Repertoires were generated with immunoSEQ multiplex PCR, while TCRdb's copy carries only in-frame clones and drops some. The repertoire holds 110,000 to 150,000 clones, approximately 82% seen once, with 1.5% to 2% in the top ten. The sequenced sample was PBMCs. The receptor was derived from a woman between 40 and 55 years old in good health and CMV-seronegative.

CDR3 bases: TGTGCCAGCAGCCTCACAGGGGGATGGAACGGCTACACCTTC. Residues: CASSLTGGWNGYTF. The chain combines TRBV28 with TRBJ1-2; 8 positions agree with TRBD1. The CDR3 consists of 14 residues. Germline lookup yields CDR1 MDHEN and CDR2 SYDVKM. The V gene end was trimmed by 6 bases and the J gene end by 8 bases; junction bases not matched to a gene: 11.